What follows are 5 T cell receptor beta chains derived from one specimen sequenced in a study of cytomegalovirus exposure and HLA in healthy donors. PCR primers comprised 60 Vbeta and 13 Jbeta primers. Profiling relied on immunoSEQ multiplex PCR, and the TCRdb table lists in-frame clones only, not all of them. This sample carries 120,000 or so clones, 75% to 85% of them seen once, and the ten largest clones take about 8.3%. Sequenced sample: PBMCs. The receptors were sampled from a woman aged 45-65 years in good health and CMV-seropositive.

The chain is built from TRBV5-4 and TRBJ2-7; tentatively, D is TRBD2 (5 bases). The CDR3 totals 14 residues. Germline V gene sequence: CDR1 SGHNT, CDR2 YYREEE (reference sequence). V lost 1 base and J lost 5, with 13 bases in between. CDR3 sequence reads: CASSLPGIADEQYF. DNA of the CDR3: TGTGCCAGCAGCTTGCCCGGGATAGCCGACGAGCAGTACTTC.

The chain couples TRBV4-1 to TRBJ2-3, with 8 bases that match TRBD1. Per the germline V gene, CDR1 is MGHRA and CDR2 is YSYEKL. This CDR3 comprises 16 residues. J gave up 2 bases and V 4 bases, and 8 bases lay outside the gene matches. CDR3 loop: CASSRPGTGVTDTQYF. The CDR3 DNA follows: TGCGCCAGCAGCCGCCCCGGGACAGGAGTCACAGATACGCAGTATTTT.

As DNA, the CDR3 is TGTGCCAGCTCACTCCGGGACACCTACAATGAGCAGTTCTTC. Translation gives CASSLRDTYNEQFF. The rearrangement joins TRBV18 to TRBJ2-1, with D maybe TRBD1 (6 bases). In germline, CDR1 is KGHSH, CDR2 LQKENI. Deletions cut 4 bases from V and 2 bases from J, with 9 bases between. The CDR3 contains 14 residues.

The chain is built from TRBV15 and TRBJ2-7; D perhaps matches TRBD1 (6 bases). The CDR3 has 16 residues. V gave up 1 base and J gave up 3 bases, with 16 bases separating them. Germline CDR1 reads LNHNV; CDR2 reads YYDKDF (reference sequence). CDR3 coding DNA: TGTGCCACCAGCAGAGGACGGCAGGGGAGAAACTACGAGCAGTACTTC. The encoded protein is CATSRGRQGRNYEQYF.

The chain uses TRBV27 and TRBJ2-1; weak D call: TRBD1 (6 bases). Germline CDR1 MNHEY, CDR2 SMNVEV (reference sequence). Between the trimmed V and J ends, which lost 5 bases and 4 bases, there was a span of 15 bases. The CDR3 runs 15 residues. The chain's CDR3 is CASSKTGYAYNEQFF. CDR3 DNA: TGTGCCAGCAGTAAGACAGGTTATGCGTACAATGAGCAGTTCTTC.